Below, one TCR beta chain is given with its context. The antigen remains unidentified. Germline values: CDR1 MNHEY, CDR2 SVGEGT. V lost 4 bases to trimming and J lost 5 bases, with 14 bases between them. The CDR3 is 14 residues long. The sample originates from a study of tumor-infiltrating lymphocytes in primary liver carcinoma. In the study overall: Aged between 30 and 69 years, the patients were men and women. Overall study results and limits: Tumor top-250-clone fractions significantly exceeded those of blood (p = 0.039). Tumor region pairs shared more overlap than did tumor-adjacent and tumor-blood pairs.

The input was approximately 500 ng total RNA; TCR beta cDNA was made from it with a constant-region primer. Generation of the TCR beta libraries relied on three nested multiplex PCR rounds using slightly modified ARM-PCR. A C-beta reverse primer was combined with TRBV1-TRBV30 forward primers in the first two PCR rounds, and each round had around 11 cycles. One entry per CDR3 protein, called by TCRdb with MiXCR from the multiplex PCR reads. In the table there are more than 150,000 distinct CDR3 sequences, over 45% of which are singletons. Both blood RNA, taken from unsorted whole blood, and germline DNA were extracted.

This TCR was recovered from a man in his forties with primary liver carcinoma and hepatitis B virus infection. The chain joins TRBV6-2 or TRBV6-3 to TRBJ1-1, with D possibly TRBD1 on 6 matching bases. Material for sequencing was peripheral blood. The CDR3 bases are TGTGCCAGCAGTTCCGGGACACACGGGACTGAAGCTTTCTTT. As protein: CASSSGTHGTEAFF.